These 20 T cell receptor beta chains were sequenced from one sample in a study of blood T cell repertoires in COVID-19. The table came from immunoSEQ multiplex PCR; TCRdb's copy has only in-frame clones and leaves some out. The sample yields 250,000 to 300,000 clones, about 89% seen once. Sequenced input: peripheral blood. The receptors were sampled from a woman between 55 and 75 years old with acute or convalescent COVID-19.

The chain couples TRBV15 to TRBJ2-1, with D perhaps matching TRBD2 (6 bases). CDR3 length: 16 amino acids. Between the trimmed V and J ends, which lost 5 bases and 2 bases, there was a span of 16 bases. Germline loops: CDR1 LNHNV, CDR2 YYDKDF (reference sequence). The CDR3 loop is CATSPQSGWAYNEQFF. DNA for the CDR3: TGTGCCACCAGCCCCCAGAGCGGGTGGGCCTACAATGAGCAGTTCTTC.

The CDR3 coding sequence is TGTGCCAGCAGTTACTCGCTTGGGACAGACTATGGCTACACCTTC. Encoded protein: CASSYSLGTDYGYTF. V and J are TRBV6-5 and TRBJ1-2; 7 bases align to TRBD1. From germline, CDR1 is MNHEY and CDR2 SVGAGI. After removal of 0 bases from V and 3 bases from J, the junction contained 4 bases not matched to a gene. The CDR3 extends over 15 amino acids.

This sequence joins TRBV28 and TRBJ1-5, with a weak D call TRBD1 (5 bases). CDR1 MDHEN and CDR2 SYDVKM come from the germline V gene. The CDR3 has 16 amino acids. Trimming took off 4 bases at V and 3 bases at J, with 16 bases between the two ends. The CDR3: CASSSPGGAVNQPQHF. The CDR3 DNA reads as TGTGCCAGCAGTTCCCCGGGCGGGGCAGTCAATCAGCCCCAGCATTTT.

The CDR3 loop is CATSRDPLAGDYEQYF. DNA of the CDR3: TGTGCCACCAGCAGAGACCCCCTAGCGGGAGACTACGAGCAGTACTTC. The rearrangement uses TRBV15 and TRBJ2-7; 10 bases map to TRBD2. Germline CDR1 LNHNV, CDR2 YYDKDF (reference sequence). With 0 bases clipped from V and 3 bases from J, the junction kept 5 bases outside the gene matches. The CDR3 sequence is 16 residues long.

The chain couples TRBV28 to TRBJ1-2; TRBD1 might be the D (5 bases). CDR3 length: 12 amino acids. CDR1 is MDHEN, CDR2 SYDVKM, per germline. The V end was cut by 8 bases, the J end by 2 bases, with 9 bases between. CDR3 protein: CASRRENYGYTF. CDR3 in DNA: TGTGCCAGCCGCAGGGAAAACTATGGCTACACCTTC.

This CDR3 is CASSVGDRPKQPQHF. The CDR3 nucleotides read TGTGCCAGCAGCGTCGGGGACAGACCGAAACAGCCCCAGCATTTT. V gene TRBV11-2 combines with J gene TRBJ1-5; TRBD1 matches at 7 bases. This CDR3 contains 15 residues. Looked up from germline, CDR1 is SGHAT and CDR2 is FQNNGV. Unmatched junction bases numbered 11, after V lost 5 bases and J lost 7 bases. The entire variable domain, with the rest obtained from reference TRBV11-2 and TRBJ1-5, is as follows: EAGVAQSPRYKIIEKRQSVAFWCNPISGHATLYWYQQILGQGPKLLIQFQNNGVVDDSQLPKDRFSAERLKGVDSTLKIQPAKLEDSAVYLCASSVGDRPKQPQHFGDGTRLSIL.

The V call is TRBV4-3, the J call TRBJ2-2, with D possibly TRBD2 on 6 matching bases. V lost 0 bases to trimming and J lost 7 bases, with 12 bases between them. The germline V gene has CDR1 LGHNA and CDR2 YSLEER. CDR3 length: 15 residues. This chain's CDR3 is CASSQESGVDGELFF. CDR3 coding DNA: TGCGCCAGCAGCCAAGAATCGGGGGTGGACGGGGAGCTGTTTTTT.

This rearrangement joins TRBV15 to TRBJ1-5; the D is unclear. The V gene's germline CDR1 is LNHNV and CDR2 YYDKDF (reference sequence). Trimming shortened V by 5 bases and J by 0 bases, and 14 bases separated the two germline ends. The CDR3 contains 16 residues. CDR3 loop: CATSGGSSSSNQPQHF. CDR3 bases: TGTGCCACCAGCGGAGGGAGCTCGAGTAGCAATCAGCCCCAGCATTTT. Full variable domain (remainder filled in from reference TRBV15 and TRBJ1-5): DAMVIQNPRYQVTQFGKPVTLSCSQTLNHNVMYWYQQKSSQAPKLLFHYYDKDFNNEADTPDNFQSRRPNTSFCFLDIRSPGLGDTAMYLCATSGGSSSSNQPQHFGDGTRLSIL.

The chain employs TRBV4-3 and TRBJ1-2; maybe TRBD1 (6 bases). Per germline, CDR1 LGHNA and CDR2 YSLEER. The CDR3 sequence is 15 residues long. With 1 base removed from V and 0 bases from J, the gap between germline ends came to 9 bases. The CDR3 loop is CASSQGGGPNYGYTF. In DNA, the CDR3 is TGCGCCAGCAGCCAAGGGGGGGGGCCTAACTATGGCTACACCTTC.

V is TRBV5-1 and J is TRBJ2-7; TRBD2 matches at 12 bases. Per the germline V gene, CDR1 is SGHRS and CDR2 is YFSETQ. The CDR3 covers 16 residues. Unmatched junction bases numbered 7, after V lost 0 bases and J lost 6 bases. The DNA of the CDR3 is TGCGCCAGCAGCTTGGGTTCTAGCGGGAGGGCCGCCGAGCAGTACTTC. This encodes CASSLGSSGRAAEQYF. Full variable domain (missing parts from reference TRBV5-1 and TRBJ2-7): KAGVTQTPRYLIKTRGQQVTLSCSPISGHRSVSWYQQTPGQGLQFLFEYFSETQRNKGNFPGRFSGRQFSNSRSEMNVSTLELGDSALYLCASSLGSSGRAAEQYFGPGTRLTVT.

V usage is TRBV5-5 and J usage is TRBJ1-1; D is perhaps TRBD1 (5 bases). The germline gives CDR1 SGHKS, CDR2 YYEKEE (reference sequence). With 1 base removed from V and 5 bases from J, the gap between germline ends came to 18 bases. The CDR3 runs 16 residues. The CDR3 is CASSLRGTDLGTEAFF. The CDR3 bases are TGTGCCAGCAGCTTGCGGGGGACGGACCTTGGGACTGAAGCTTTCTTT.

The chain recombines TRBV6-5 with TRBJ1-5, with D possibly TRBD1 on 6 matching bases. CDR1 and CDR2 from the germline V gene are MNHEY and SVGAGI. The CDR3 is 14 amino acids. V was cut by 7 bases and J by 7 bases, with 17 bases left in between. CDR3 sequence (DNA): TGTGCCAGCACCATCCAGGGGCTTGACCAGCCCCAGCATTTT. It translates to CASTIQGLDQPQHF.

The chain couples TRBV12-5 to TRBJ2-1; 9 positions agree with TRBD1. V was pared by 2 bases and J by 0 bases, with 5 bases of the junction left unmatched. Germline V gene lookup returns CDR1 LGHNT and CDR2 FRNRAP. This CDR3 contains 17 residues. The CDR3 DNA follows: TGTGCTAGTGGTTTGAAGACAGGGGGGCTCTCCTACAATGAGCAGTTCTTC. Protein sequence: CASGLKTGGLSYNEQFF.

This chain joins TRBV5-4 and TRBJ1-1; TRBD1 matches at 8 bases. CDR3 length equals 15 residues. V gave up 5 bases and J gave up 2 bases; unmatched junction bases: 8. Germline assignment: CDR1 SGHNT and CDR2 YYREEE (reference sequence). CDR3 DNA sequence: TGTGCCAGCAGTTACGGACAGGGAATAAACACTGAAGCTTTCTTT. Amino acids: CASSYGQGINTEAFF.

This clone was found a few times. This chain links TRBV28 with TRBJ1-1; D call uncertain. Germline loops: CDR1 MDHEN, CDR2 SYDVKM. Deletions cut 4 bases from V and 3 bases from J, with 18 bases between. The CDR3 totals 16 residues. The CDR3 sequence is CASSSHRGRAYTEAFF. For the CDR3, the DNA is TGTGCCAGCAGTTCGCACCGAGGGAGGGCCTACACTGAAGCTTTCTTT.

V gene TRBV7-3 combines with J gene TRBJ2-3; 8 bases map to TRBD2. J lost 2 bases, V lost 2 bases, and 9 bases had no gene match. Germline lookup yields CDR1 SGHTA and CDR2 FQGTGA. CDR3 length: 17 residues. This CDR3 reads CASSLGAGGAPTDTQYF. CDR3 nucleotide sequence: TGTGCCAGCAGCTTAGGGGCGGGAGGCGCCCCCACAGATACGCAGTATTTT.

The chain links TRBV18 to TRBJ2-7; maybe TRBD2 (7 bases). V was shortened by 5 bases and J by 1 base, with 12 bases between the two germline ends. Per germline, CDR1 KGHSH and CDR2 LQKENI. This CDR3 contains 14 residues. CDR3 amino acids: CASSEGGASYEQYF. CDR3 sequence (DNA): TGTGCCAGCTCAGAAGGGGGGGCATCCTACGAGCAGTACTTC.

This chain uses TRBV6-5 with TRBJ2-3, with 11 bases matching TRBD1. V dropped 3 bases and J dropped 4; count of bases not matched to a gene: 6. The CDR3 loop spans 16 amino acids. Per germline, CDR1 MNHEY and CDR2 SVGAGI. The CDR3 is CASSYGQGAFPDTQYF. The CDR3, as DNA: TGTGCCAGCAGTTATGGACAGGGGGCCTTTCCAGATACGCAGTATTTT.

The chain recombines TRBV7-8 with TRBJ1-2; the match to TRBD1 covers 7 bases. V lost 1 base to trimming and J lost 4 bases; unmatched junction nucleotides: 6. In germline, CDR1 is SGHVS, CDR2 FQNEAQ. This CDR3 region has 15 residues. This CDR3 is CASSLGAGTVYGYTF. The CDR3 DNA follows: TGTGCCAGCAGCTTAGGGGCCGGGACAGTCTATGGCTACACCTTC.

CDR3 in DNA: TGTGCCAGCGAGCTTAGGGCGGAGGGGCAGAACACTGAAGCTTTCTTT. Encoded protein: CASELRAEGQNTEAFF. The chain links TRBV7-6 to TRBJ1-1, with D possibly TRBD1 on 5 matching bases. The ends were cut back, 8 bases at V and 1 base at J, with 20 bases in the middle. CDR1 and CDR2 (germline): SGHVS, FNYEAQ. CDR3 size: 16 residues.